This TCR beta chain was captured in a study of blood T cell repertoires in COVID-19. Study information: The cDNA or gDNA used as material had been derived from T cells, B-cell-depleted T cells, or PBMCs.

This CDR3 is built from 15 residues. V was clipped by 1 base and J by 5 bases; unmatched bases: 5. CDR1 is SGHVS and CDR2 is FQNEAQ in the germline V gene. Authors' data handling: Estimation of nucleated cell counts relied on the amplification of reference gene primers. Profiling relied on immunoSEQ multiplex PCR, and the TCRdb table lists in-frame clones only, not all of them. V and J calls and clone size are as listed in that table; D and trimming were resolved from the DNA. The sample records roughly 72,000 clones, more than 65% being singletons. This sequence originates from a woman at least 80 years old with active or convalescent COVID-19. The V call is TRBV7-8, the J call TRBJ2-1; TRBD2 agrees at 7 bases. Sequencing was performed on peripheral blood. The CDR3 nucleotides are TGTGCCAGCAGCTTAGTGGGAGGGTGGGACAATGAGCAGTTCTTC. It translates to CASSLVGGWDNEQFF. Full variable domain (rest looked up from reference TRBV7-8 and TRBJ2-1): GAGVSQSPRYKVAKRGQDVALRCDPISGHVSLFWYQQALGQGPEFLTYFQNEAQLDKSGLPSDRFFAERPEGSVSTLKIQRTQQEDSAVYLCASSLVGGWDNEQFFGPGTRLTVL.